A selection of T cell receptor beta chains follows, all from one sample in a study of cytomegalovirus exposure and HLA in healthy donors. Assay: immunoSEQ multiplex PCR; the TCRdb copy retains only in-frame clones and omits some. The profile shows 140,000 to 150,000 clones, approximately 78% of them singletons. The sequenced material came from PBMCs. The source of these receptors is a female donor in good health and CMV-seronegative. CDR3s include the opening cysteine and the closing phenylalanine or tryptophan. Each record gives: clone size, V gene, D gene, J gene, CDR3 protein, CDR3 DNA. The D gene is left open where the match is weak. Not all rows give a size; the values are once, few, many and, for expanded clones, a class.

NA,TRBV7-9,TRBD1,TRBJ1-6,CASRPPDRGLNSPLHF,TGTGCCAGCAGACCCCCGGACAGGGGGCTCAATTCACCCCTCCACTTT
NA,TRBV5-1,TRBD2,TRBJ2-5,CASSLRTSGSETQYF,TGCGCCAGCAGCTTGAGGACTAGCGGGAGTGAGACCCAGTACTTC
NA,TRBV28,TRBD1,TRBJ1-5,CASNTGTGVQPQHF,TGTGCCAGCAACACCGGGACAGGGGTTCAGCCCCAGCATTTT
NA,TRBV6-6,NA,TRBJ2-2,CASSYHYTGELFF,TGTGCCAGCAGTTATCACTACACCGGGGAGCTGTTTTTT
NA,TRBV4-1,TRBD1,TRBJ1-2,CASSQSGQGLNGYTF,TGCGCCAGCAGCCAATCTGGACAGGGCCTCAATGGCTACACCTTC
NA,TRBV30,NA,TRBJ1-1,CAWADVGGLNTEAFF,TGTGCCTGGGCCGACGTGGGGGGGTTGAACACTGAAGCTTTCTTT
NA,TRBV9,NA,TRBJ1-1,CASSVGAGNLNTEAFF,TGTGCCAGCAGCGTAGGGGCAGGGAATCTGAACACTGAAGCTTTCTTT
few,TRBV5-1,TRBD2,TRBJ2-5,CASSLPSGGQETQYF,TGCGCCAGCAGCTTACCTAGCGGGGGCCAAGAGACCCAGTACTTC
few,TRBV5-4,TRBD2,TRBJ2-2,CASSLVPGLASGELFF,TGTGCCAGCAGCTTGGTACCGGGACTAGCTAGCGGGGAGCTGTTTTTT
NA,TRBV28,NA,TRBJ1-6,CASSFRGMNSPLHF,TGTGCCAGCAGTTTCCGGGGAATGAATTCACCCCTCCACTTT
NA,TRBV9,NA,TRBJ2-3,CASSVGRGRIDTQYF,TGTGCCAGCAGCGTAGGGAGGGGAAGGATAGATACGCAGTATTTT
once,TRBV30,TRBD1,TRBJ1-2,CAWSVTGVNYGYTF,TGTGCCTGGAGTGTAACAGGGGTTAACTATGGCTACACCTTC
once,TRBV27,TRBD2,TRBJ2-3,CASSPGLAESTDTQYF,TGTGCCAGCAGTCCGGGACTAGCGGAGAGCACAGATACGCAGTATTTT
few,TRBV19,NA,TRBJ1-1,CASIEFRGAFF,TGTGCCAGTATAGAATTTCGGGGAGCTTTCTTT
few,TRBV27,TRBD1,TRBJ1-2,CASSPRQGSEYGYTF,TGTGCCAGCAGTCCAAGACAGGGGAGTGAGTATGGCTACACCTTC
NA,TRBV6-6,TRBD1,TRBJ2-7,CASSYSGTGDEQYF,TGTGCCAGCAGTTACTCCGGGACAGGGGACGAGCAGTACTTC
NA,TRBV28,NA,TRBJ1-2,CASKSLNYGYTF,TGTGCCAGCAAGAGTCTGAACTATGGCTACACCTTC
NA,TRBV5-6,TRBD2,TRBJ2-5,CASSLEAGGRETQYF,TGTGCCAGCAGCTTGGAAGCGGGGGGGCGTGAGACCCAGTACTTC
NA,TRBV6-6,NA,TRBJ1-4,CASRPPGGSNEKLFF,TGTGCCAGCAGACCGCCCGGGGGATCTAATGAAAAACTGTTTTTT
NA,TRBV30,NA,TRBJ1-2,CAWSPGHFGYGYTF,TGTGCCTGGAGTCCGGGACACTTCGGCTATGGCTACACCTTC
NA,TRBV5-1,NA,TRBJ1-1,CASSFQGANTEAFF,TGCGCCAGCAGCTTTCAAGGGGCGAACACTGAAGCTTTCTTT
NA,TRBV30,TRBD2,TRBJ2-2,CAFTAGRDTGELFF,TGTGCCTTCACTGCAGGGAGGGACACCGGGGAGCTGTTTTTT
NA,TRBV29-1,NA,TRBJ2-1,CSVGGGAYEQFF,TGCAGCGTTGGAGGGGGGGCCTATGAGCAGTTCTTC
NA,TRBV14,TRBD2,TRBJ2-7,CASSKRDRPYEQYF,TGTGCCAGCAGCAAGCGGGACCGGCCCTACGAGCAGTACTTC
few,TRBV14,NA,TRBJ1-1,CASSHLSVNEAFF,TGTGCCAGCAGCCATTTGTCTGTAAATGAAGCTTTCTTT
NA,TRBV29-1,NA,TRBJ1-1,CSVGSANTEAFF,TGCAGCGTCGGGTCAGCCAACACTGAAGCTTTCTTT
NA,TRBV5-6,TRBD2,TRBJ2-5,CASSLASGETQYF,TGTGCCAGCAGCTTGGCTAGCGGGGAGACCCAGTACTTC
NA,TRBV7-3,NA,TRBJ1-1,CASSLSSTTQAFF,TGTGCCAGCAGCTTAAGTAGCACGACTCAAGCTTTCTTT
NA,TRBV7-6,NA,TRBJ2-3,CASTLMAGRASTDTQYF,TGTGCCAGCACCCTAATGGCAGGCCGTGCTAGCACAGATACGCAGTATTTT
NA,TRBV19,NA,TRBJ1-4,CASSINARGAAEKLFF,TGTGCCAGTAGTATCAACGCCCGGGGGGCGGCTGAAAAACTGTTTTTT
NA,TRBV28,TRBD1,TRBJ1-4,CASSAGTVDEKLFF,TGTGCCAGCAGTGCCGGGACAGTCGATGAAAAACTGTTTTTT
NA,TRBV10-3,NA,TRBJ2-7,CASKRRGGLGEQYF,TGTGCCTCAAAAAGGAGGGGCGGTTTGGGGGAGCAGTACTTC
NA,TRBV5-4,NA,TRBJ1-2,CASSFLGGDYGYTF,TGTGCCAGCAGCTTCCTTGGGGGGGACTATGGCTACACCTTC